The 31 T cell receptor beta chains below come from one sample, sequenced in a study of regulatory T cells in long-lasting Graves disease. To make TCR beta libraries, researchers used iRepertoire HTBI primers and Arm-PCR of CDR3 regions. TCRdb fed the multiplex PCR reads into MiXCR, producing one record per CDR3 protein. The table lists around 460,000 distinct CDR3 sequences, 11% to 15% of them singletons. As for time point: newly diagnosed GD, antithyroid drugs for less than 3 months. TCR sequences were obtained from RNA taken from PBMCs. The same sample was also studied in work on T cells in Graves' hyperthyroidism and ophthalmopathy.

The specimen was peripheral blood mononuclear cells (PBMCs), collected at new diagnosis, from a patient treated with antithyroid drugs. These receptors all stem from a woman in her fifties or sixties with Graves disease.

Many counts were recorded for this clonotype. J is TRBJ1-4 and V is TRBV7-9; 8 positions agree with TRBD1. The V segment lost 4 bases and the J segment 10 bases; nucleotides outside the gene matches: 2. The CDR3 covers 12 residues. From germline, CDR1 is SEHNR and CDR2 FQNEAQ (reference sequence). The CDR3 region has the DNA TGTGCCAGCAGCTCAACAGGGGGAAAACTGTTTTTT. Amino acid sequence: CASSSTGGKLFF.

A word on this clonotype: One base away lies a much larger clone, so this may be a sequencing read error. The V gene is TRBV9, the J gene TRBJ2-5; D is unresolved. The J call may be mistaken, given a closer DNA end match to TRBJ2-1. Germline CDR1 reads SGDLS; CDR2 reads YYNGEE. This CDR3 spans 11 amino acids. The CDR3 loop reads CASSANGEQFF. The CDR3 nucleotides read TGTGCCAGCAGCGCCAATGGTGAGCAGTTCTTC.

The CDR3 sequence: CASSQNRGGRGYTF. The CDR3 nucleotides are TGTGCCAGCAGCCAAAACAGGGGCGGAAGAGGCTACACCTTC. The chain employs TRBV14 and TRBJ1-2; TRBD1 matches 7 bases. This CDR3 comprises 14 residues. V dropped 2 bases and J dropped 8; count of bases not matched to a gene: 8. Germline lookup yields CDR1 SGHDN and CDR2 FVKESK. Full variable domain (outside the CDR3, taken from reference TRBV14 and TRBJ1-2): EAGVTQFPSHSVIEKGQTVTLRCDPISGHDNLYWYRRVMGKEIKFLLHFVKESKQDESGMPNNRFLAERTGGTYSTLKVQPAELEDSGVYFCASSQNRGGRGYTFGSGTRLTVV.

This clonotype was found many times. The chain couples TRBV27 to TRBJ2-7; a possible D gene is TRBD2 (6 bases). There are 14 residues in the CDR3. V lost 4 bases and J lost 4, with 14 bases in between. Germline V CDR1 and CDR2: MNHEY, SMNVEV (reference sequence). CDR3 loop: CASSSLTRRYEQYF. The CDR3 DNA reads as TGTGCCAGCAGTTCCTTGACTAGGCGGTACGAGCAGTACTTC.

Turning to this clonotype: It may be a read error: a sequence one base away is much more abundant. The chain is built from TRBV12-3 or TRBV12-4 and TRBJ2-5; TRBD2 agrees at 7 bases. The CDR3 is made up of 15 amino acids. V lost 5 bases, J lost 2 bases, and 8 bases stayed unmatched. CDR3 nucleotide sequence: TGTGCCAGCAGTCCGCTAGCGGCTACACAAGAGACCCAGTACTTC. Translation: CASSPLAATQETQYF.

The V call is TRBV30, the J call TRBJ2-7, with D possibly matching TRBD1 (5 bases). CDR1 and CDR2 from the germline V gene are GTSNPN and SVGIG (reference sequence). V was cut by 0 bases and J by 3 bases, with 12 bases left in between. The CDR3 sequence is 14 residues long. The CDR3 bases are TGTGCCTGGAGTGTCCAGGGTTTGGACTACGAGCAGTACTTC. Its protein is CAWSVQGLDYEQYF.

This chain connects TRBV27 to TRBJ1-3; D not certain. V lost 0 bases to trimming and J lost 3 bases, with 6 bases between them. From germline, CDR1 is MNHEY and CDR2 SMNVEV (reference sequence). The CDR3 has 14 residues. The CDR3 bases are TGTGCCAGCAGTTTATCAGGAGTTGGAAACACCATATATTTT. Encoded protein: CASSLSGVGNTIYF.

The rearrangement uses TRBV4-2 and TRBJ2-7; 13 bases are shared with TRBD2. V lost 0 bases to trimming and J lost 1 base; unmatched junction nucleotides: 3. This CDR3 is built from 17 residues. In germline, CDR1 is LGHNA, CDR2 YNFKEQ. CDR3 nucleotides: TGTGCCAGCAGCCAAGATTTGACTAGCGGGGGGTCCTACGAGCAGTACTTC. Translation: CASSQDLTSGGSYEQYF.

This clonotype was seen a handful of times. Possible read error: a much larger clone is one base away. This rearrangement joins TRBV2 to TRBJ2-3; no firm D call. The CDR3 runs 14 residues. CDR1 is SNHLY, CDR2 FYNNEI, per germline. The CDR3 nucleotides read TGTGCCAACAGTGGTCCGCCTAGCACAGATACGCAGTATTTT. Its protein is CANSGPPSTDTQYF.

This clonotype was counted ten times or more. V is TRBV12-3 or TRBV12-4 and J is TRBJ2-3, with TRBD1 identical over 10 bases. J lost 2 bases, V lost 4 bases, and 3 bases had no gene match. This CDR3 is built from 15 residues. This CDR3 reads CASSYRQGATDTQYF. In DNA, the CDR3 is TGTGCCAGCAGTTATAGACAGGGGGCCACAGATACGCAGTATTTT.

At least ten counts were recorded for this clonotype. V and J are TRBV28 and TRBJ2-7; 13 nucleotides line up with TRBD2. The J segment lost 0 bases and the V segment lost 2 bases, leaving 13 bases of the junction unmatched. The CDR3 contains 20 residues. Germline assignment: CDR1 MDHEN and CDR2 SYDVKM. CDR3 protein: CASSLRPGLAGSIVSYEQYF. Written as DNA, the CDR3 is TGTGCCAGCAGTTTAAGACCGGGACTAGCGGGATCTATCGTCTCCTACGAGCAGTACTTC.

Ten or more counts support this clonotype. CDR3 residues: CASSGASATNEKLFF. DNA for the CDR3: TGTGCCAGCAGTGGAGCCTCTGCAACTAATGAAAAACTGTTTTTT. The chain is built from TRBV6-1 and TRBJ1-4; D remains unclear. With 4 bases removed from V and 0 bases from J, the gap between germline ends came to 9 bases. Per the germline V gene, CDR1 is MNHNS and CDR2 is SASEGT. The CDR3 has 15 residues.

As regards this clonotype: The CDR3 does not close with the conserved phenylalanine or tryptophan, likely indicating a read error. The V gene is TRBV7-2, the J gene TRBJ2-3; no reliable D call. The CDR3 is made up of 13 amino acids. Germline assignment: CDR1 SGHTA and CDR2 FQGNSA. Trimming cost V 5 bases and J 4 bases, with 10 bases left between them. The CDR3 region is CASSPHDSDTQYL. The CDR3 DNA sequence: TGTGCCAGCAGCCCCCATGACTCAGATACGCAGTATCTT.

This rearrangement joins TRBV19 to TRBJ1-2, with D unclear. CDR3 size: 14 residues. Trimming removed 5 bases from V and 8 bases from J, with 18 bases in between. Germline values: CDR1 LNHDA, CDR2 SQIVND (reference sequence). The CDR3 DNA is TGTGCCAGTAGTGTTTCCGGGCCGCAGAGAGGCTACACCTTC. This gives the protein CASSVSGPQRGYTF.

The table lists this clonotype with a few counts. The chain has TRBV2 and TRBJ2-3, with D perhaps given as TRBD1 or TRBD2 (5 bases each). CDR1 and CDR2 from the germline V gene are SNHLY and FYNNEI. The CDR3 covers 13 residues. Trimming removed 3 bases at V and 5 bases at J, with 9 bases between. DNA for the CDR3: TGTGCCAGCAGTGATGGGGGTCAAGATACGCAGTATTTT. Its protein is CASSDGGQDTQYF.

This clonotype was detected once. The V gene is TRBV6-1, the J gene TRBJ1-1, with D hard to call. V shed 3 bases and J shed 3 bases, with 5 bases lying between them. Germline V gene lookup returns CDR1 MNHNS and CDR2 SASEGT. This CDR3 region has 12 residues. CDR3 loop: CASSDRYTEAFF. The CDR3 nucleotides read TGTGCCAGCAGTGACAGGTACACTGAAGCTTTCTTT.

This clonotype was detected a few times. The V gene is TRBV6-2 or TRBV6-3, the J gene TRBJ2-1, with D perhaps matching TRBD1 (6 bases). This CDR3 is 13 amino acids long. Germline V lookup: CDR1 MNHEY, CDR2 SVGEGT. Trimming cost V 2 bases and J 10 bases, with 12 bases left between them. CDR3 amino acids: CASSYGSRGEQFF. In nucleotides, the CDR3 is TGTGCCAGCAGTTACGGTTCAAGGGGGGAGCAGTTCTTC.

This clonotype was recorded at least ten times. This chain links TRBV3-1 with TRBJ2-7, with TRBD2 matching 14 bases. With 6 bases clipped from V and 6 bases from J, the junction kept 7 bases outside the gene matches. CDR1 and CDR2 (germline): LGHDT, YNNKEL (reference sequence). This CDR3 has 15 amino acids. The CDR3 here is CASRPGGLAGVEQYF. For the CDR3, the DNA is TGTGCCAGCAGACCCGGGGGACTAGCGGGAGTCGAGCAGTACTTC.

Turning to this clonotype: A clone one base away is much larger, so this may be a read error. The chain combines TRBV7-9 with TRBJ2-5; D ambiguous. The CDR3 extends over 15 amino acids. From germline, CDR1 is SEHNR and CDR2 FQNEAQ (reference sequence). Trimming took 2 bases from V and 3 from J, leaving 13 bases between them. CDR3 DNA: TGTGCCAGCAGCTTATGTGCCCTAACTGAAGAGACCCAGTACTTC. Translated, it gives CASSLCALTEETQYF.

DNA for the CDR3: TGTGCCAGCATCGGATGGGGGGACAGCTACGAGCAGTACTTC. Translating gives CASIGWGDSYEQYF. The chain has TRBV6-1 and TRBJ2-7; a possible D gene is TRBD1 (7 bases). The CDR3 length is 14 residues. Trimming took 7 bases from V and 3 from J, leaving 16 bases between them. The germline V gene has CDR1 MNHNS and CDR2 SASEGT.

This clonotype has ten or more counts. The chain joins TRBV18 to TRBJ1-2, with D possibly TRBD1 on 6 matching bases. The germline CDR1 and CDR2 sequences are KGHSH and LQKENI. Trimming took 3 bases from V and 2 from J, leaving 13 bases between them. This CDR3 region has 15 residues. CDR3 coding DNA: TGTGCCAGCTCACCGATACGGACAGAAAACTATGGCTACACCTTC. Protein: CASSPIRTENYGYTF.

The chain carries TRBV18 and TRBJ2-4, with TRBD1 as a possible D gene (6 bases). This CDR3 is 15 amino acids long. Germline assignment: CDR1 KGHSH and CDR2 LQKENI. Trimming pared 5 bases from V and 7 bases from J, leaving 18 bases between. The CDR3 sequence: CASSNPGAPANIQYF. The CDR3 DNA follows: TGTGCCAGCTCAAATCCAGGGGCGCCCGCTAACATTCAGTACTTC. Drawing the rest from reference TRBV18 and TRBJ2-4, the complete variable domain is NAGVMQNPRHLVRRRGQEARLRCSPMKGHSHVYWYRQLPEEGLKFMVYLQKENIIDESGMPKERFSAEFPKEGPSILRIQQVVRGDSAAYFCASSNPGAPANIQYFGAGTRLSVL.

The rearrangement joins TRBV2 to TRBJ2-1, with 8 bases identical to TRBD2. V shed 2 bases and J 2 bases; nucleotides not matched to a gene: 5. Germline V gene data show CDR1 as SNHLY and CDR2 as FYNNEI. There are 16 residues in the CDR3. The CDR3, as DNA: TGTGCCAGCAGTGAACAAGGACTAGCCGCCTACAATGAGCAGTTCTTC. Translation gives CASSEQGLAAYNEQFF. Drawing the rest from reference TRBV2 and TRBJ2-1, the complete variable domain is EPEVTQTPSHQVTQMGQEVILRCVPISNHLYFYWYRQILGQKVEFLVSFYNNEISEKSEIFDDQFSVERPDGSNFTLKIRSTKLEDSAMYFCASSEQGLAAYNEQFFGPGTRLTVL.

The chain recombines TRBV5-4 with TRBJ2-5; 8 nucleotides agree with TRBD2. The CDR3 is 15 residues long. Germline-derived CDR1 and CDR2 are SGHNT and YYREEE (reference sequence). V shed 9 bases and J 0 bases; nucleotides not matched to a gene: 10. The CDR3: CAIGDPSGYQETQYF. The CDR3 DNA is TGTGCCATCGGGGACCCTAGCGGGTACCAAGAGACCCAGTACTTC.

This clonotype was picked up many times. V and J are TRBV6-1 and TRBJ2-7; D call uncertain. V lost 11 bases, J lost 7 bases, and 21 bases lay in between. Per the germline V gene, CDR1 is MNHNS and CDR2 is SASEGT. The CDR3 runs to 13 residues. CDR3 sequence (DNA): TGTGCCGGAACCGTGGGCTTAGACGAGGAGCAGTACTTC. It is translated as CAGTVGLDEEQYF.

This clonotype occurred many times. The gene calls are TRBV6-1 and TRBJ2-7, with a possible D match to TRBD1 (5 bases). This CDR3 comprises 14 residues. CDR1 is MNHNS and CDR2 is SASEGT in the germline V gene. V gave up 2 bases and J gave up 7 bases, with 15 bases separating them. CDR3 loop: CASSEMAGLGEQYF. The CDR3 region has the DNA TGTGCCAGCAGTGAAATGGCAGGGTTGGGGGAGCAGTACTTC.

The CDR3 sequence is CASSLYSTGGGGYTF. CDR3 DNA: TGTGCCAGCAGTTTATACTCAACAGGGGGAGGTGGCTACACCTTC. The chain links TRBV27 to TRBJ1-2; the match to TRBD1 covers 8 bases. Trimming removed 1 base from V and 7 bases from J; junction bases left unmatched: 8. Per germline, CDR1 MNHEY and CDR2 SMNVEV (reference sequence). The CDR3 contains 15 residues.

The V gene is TRBV13, the J gene TRBJ1-6, with 9 bases fitting TRBD1. Germline CDR1 is PRHDT and CDR2 is FYEKMQ (reference sequence). Germline trimming cut 8 bases from V and 13 bases from J; bases unmatched to any gene: 15. There are 15 residues in the CDR3. The CDR3 DNA sequence: TGTGCCAGCTCGTCCGGGACAGGGTTAAATTGGCCCCTCCACTTT. Translation gives CASSSGTGLNWPLHF.

This clonotype occurred many times. The chain links TRBV24-1 to TRBJ2-1; 10 bases fit TRBD2. The CDR3 sequence is 16 residues long. CDR1 is KGHDR, CDR2 SFDVKD, per germline. The trim removed 4 bases at V and 3 bases at J, leaving 5 bases unmatched. CDR3 coding DNA: TGTGCCACCAGTGAGGCTAGCGGGAGAATCTACAATGAGCAGTTCTTC. This codes for CATSEASGRIYNEQFF.

This clonotype came up a few times. This chain connects TRBV5-6 to TRBJ2-7; possibly TRBD1 for D (6 bases). CDR3 length: 16 residues. The germline V gene encodes CDR1 SGHDT and CDR2 YYEEEE. Trimming removed 2 bases from V and 2 bases from J, with 17 bases in between. The CDR3 coding sequence is TGTGCCAGCAGCTTAGAAAGACGGGACATTGCCTACGAGCAGTACTTC. It yields the protein CASSLERRDIAYEQYF.

This clonotype has ten or more counts. The chain is built from TRBV27 and TRBJ2-1; D might be TRBD2 (5 bases). CDR1 is MNHEY and CDR2 is SMNVEV in the germline V gene (reference sequence). This CDR3 contains 14 residues. With 2 bases removed from V and 10 bases from J, the gap between germline ends came to 15 bases. CDR3 sequence: CASSLTAKGGEQFF. DNA for the CDR3: TGTGCCAGCAGTTTAACTGCGAAGGGCGGGGAGCAGTTCTTC.